This TCR beta chain was obtained from a study of blood T cell repertoires in COVID-19. Looking at the study overall: In each case, the material was cDNA or gDNA derived from T cells, B-cell-depleted T cells, or PBMCs.

The method was immunoSEQ multiplex PCR; TCRdb's version includes in-frame clones alone and lacks a portion of them. The data contain fewer than 120,000 clones, around nine tenths of them seen just once; the ten biggest clones take up less than 3.5%. There are 15 residues in the CDR3. V lost 6 bases and J lost 7; bases outside the gene matches: 9. Germline loops: CDR1 MDHEN, CDR2 SYDVKM. V usage is TRBV28 and J usage is TRBJ1-6; 7 nucleotides agree with TRBD1. This clonotype was obtained from a woman aged 50 to 60 with acute or convalescent COVID-19. The material sequenced was peripheral blood. The CDR3 protein is CASRFEGGANSPLHF. CDR3 bases: TGTGCCAGCAGGTTTGAAGGGGGCGCCAATTCACCCCTCCACTTT.